The 30 T cell receptor beta chains below all came from one sample that was sequenced in a study of blood T cell repertoires in COVID-19. The method was immunoSEQ multiplex PCR; TCRdb's version includes in-frame clones alone and lacks a portion of them. The sample has over 200,000 clones; around 89% are singletons. The sequencing sample was made of peripheral blood. The receptors stem from a man aged 60-69 years who had recovered from COVID-19.

In its sample, this clone was seen once. This chain connects TRBV9 to TRBJ2-1; D unresolved. The V end was cut by 1 base, the J end by 4 bases, with 6 bases between. This CDR3 region has 13 residues. Per the germline V gene, CDR1 is SGDLS and CDR2 is YYNGEE. The DNA for the CDR3 is TGTGCCAGCAGCGTATCAGATTACAATGAGCAGTTCTTC. This codes for CASSVSDYNEQFF.

The chain employs TRBV7-2 and TRBJ1-4, with 8 nucleotides matching TRBD1. The CDR3 length is 15 residues. Germline CDR1 reads SGHTA; CDR2 reads FQGNSA. Germline trimming cut 5 bases from V and 7 bases from J; bases unmatched to any gene: 9. As DNA, the CDR3 is TGTGCCAGCAGCACAAACAACAGGGGGGTTGAAAAACTGTTTTTT. This sequence encodes CASSTNNRGVEKLFF.

This chain's CDR3 is CASSPDLAGALGQYF. DNA for the CDR3: TGTGCCAGCTCACCAGACCTAGCGGGAGCGCTCGGGCAGTACTTC. This chain connects TRBV18 to TRBJ2-7; 10 bases are shared with TRBD2. Losses at the gene ends were 2 bases for V and 9 bases for J; bases not matched to a gene: 10. CDR3 size: 15 residues. Germline V CDR1 and CDR2: KGHSH, LQKENI.

A remark on this clone: A junction boundary mismatches the germline segment, possibly from a read error. Other DNA sequences from this sample encode an identical CDR3 as well. This chain uses TRBV14 with TRBJ1-3; D is undetermined. The CDR3 has 16 residues. Germline CDR1 reads SGHDN; CDR2 reads FVKESK. Written as DNA, the CDR3 is TGTGCCAGTAGCCAAGTCTCAGGCTTCAAGGGAAACACCATATATTTT. Its protein product is CASSQVSGFKGNTIYF.

J is TRBJ2-7 and V is TRBV3-1 (or the pseudogene TRBV3-2); TRBD2 might be the D (6 bases). The CDR3 sequence is 15 residues long. V gave up 0 bases and J gave up 3 bases, with 12 bases separating them. Germline V lookup: CDR1 LGHDT, CDR2 YNNKEL (reference sequence). CDR3: CASSQEGEEFYEQYF. The CDR3 bases are TGTGCCAGCAGCCAAGAAGGGGAGGAGTTCTACGAGCAGTACTTC.

This clone was recorded a few times. V gene TRBV6-2 or TRBV6-3 combines with J gene TRBJ1-6; D is ambiguous. Germline assignment: CDR1 MNHEY and CDR2 SVGEGT. The CDR3 extends over 16 amino acids. Trimming cost V 2 bases and J 0 bases, with 8 bases left between them. CDR3 protein: CASSYKPLSYNSPLHF. For the CDR3, the DNA is TGTGCCAGCAGTTACAAGCCACTCTCCTATAATTCACCCCTCCACTTT.

V is TRBV7-9 and J is TRBJ2-7; 7 bases line up with TRBD1. Per the germline V gene, CDR1 is SEHNR and CDR2 is FQNEAQ (reference sequence). This CDR3 is built from 15 residues. The junction had 11 bases not matched to a gene; V was cut back by 4 bases and J by 5 bases. For the CDR3, the DNA is TGTGCCAGCAGCTGGGGCCAAGGGGGCAAAAACGAGCAGTACTTC. Translated, it gives CASSWGQGGKNEQYF.

This clone was seen once. This rearrangement joins TRBV10-3 to TRBJ1-4; possible D gene TRBD1, 5 bases. The CDR3 has 13 amino acids. Germline values: CDR1 ENHRY, CDR2 SYGVKD. V gave up 8 bases and J gave up 2 bases, with 9 bases separating them. CDR3 region: CAIGGGTNEKLFF. The DNA for the CDR3 is TGTGCCATCGGGGGGGGGACTAATGAAAAACTGTTTTTT.

V usage is TRBV6-6 and J usage is TRBJ1-1, with TRBD1 matching 8 bases. V shed 4 bases and J 7 bases; nucleotides not matched to a gene: 5. This CDR3 region has 13 residues. The germline gives CDR1 MNHNY, CDR2 SVGAGI (reference sequence). CDR3 residues: CASSFLDRGEAFF. CDR3 nucleotides: TGTGCCAGCAGTTTCCTCGACAGGGGTGAAGCTTTCTTT.

V is TRBV7-2 and J is TRBJ2-7; tentatively, D is TRBD2 (6 bases). The germline V gene has CDR1 SGHTA and CDR2 FQGNSA. Trimming removed 1 base at V and 0 bases at J, with 19 bases between. The CDR3 consists of 18 residues. CDR3 residues: CASSLESVAGPSSYEQYF. In DNA form, the CDR3 reads TGTGCCAGCAGCTTAGAATCCGTCGCGGGGCCGAGCTCCTACGAGCAGTACTTC.

The chain combines TRBV4-1 with TRBJ2-1; 9 positions agree with TRBD1. This CDR3 is 17 amino acids long. Germline CDR1 is MGHRA and CDR2 is YSYEKL. V lost 4 bases to trimming and J lost 0 bases; unmatched junction nucleotides: 7. CDR3 sequence reads: CASSPGQGSSSYNEQFF. The DNA for the CDR3 is TGCGCCAGCAGCCCCGGACAGGGGTCCAGCTCCTACAATGAGCAGTTCTTC.

V gene TRBV6-5 combines with J gene TRBJ1-4; no clear D. Germline V gene lookup returns CDR1 MNHEY and CDR2 SVGAGI. The germline V and J ends were trimmed by 2 bases and 6 bases, with 10 bases remaining between them. The CDR3 runs to 14 residues. The CDR3 DNA is TGTGCCAGCAGTTACGGTCCGATAGATGAAAAACTGTTTTTT. Protein product: CASSYGPIDEKLFF.

The chain joins TRBV2 to TRBJ2-5; 7 nucleotides align to TRBD1. The CDR3 contains 15 residues. Germline CDR1 is SNHLY and CDR2 is FYNNEI. Trimming cost V 1 base and J 3 bases; bases outside gene matches: 5. CDR3 loop: CASSEGPTGKETQYF. CDR3 in DNA: TGTGCCAGCAGTGAAGGGCCGACAGGGAAAGAGACCCAGTACTTC.

The chain is built from TRBV5-1 and TRBJ1-4; D is perhaps TRBD1 (5 bases). V dropped 0 bases and J dropped 7 bases, with 10 bases sitting between them. This CDR3 has 14 residues. Germline values: CDR1 SGHRS, CDR2 YFSETQ. CDR3 region: CASSLGVGGEKLFF. For the CDR3, the DNA is TGCGCCAGCAGCTTGGGAGTCGGGGGTGAAAAACTGTTTTTT.

Here the CDR3 reads CASSSSPAGYEQYF. In nucleotides, the CDR3 is TGCGCCAGCAGCTCTTCCCCAGCGGGTTACGAGCAGTACTTC. The chain carries TRBV5-1 and TRBJ2-7; perhaps TRBD2 as D (6 bases). The CDR3 runs 14 residues. From germline, CDR1 is SGHRS and CDR2 YFSETQ. V was pared by 3 bases and J by 4 bases, with 14 bases between.

This chain uses TRBV10-3 with TRBJ2-3, with 11 bases lining up with TRBD2. This CDR3 has 18 amino acids. Germline V gene sequence: CDR1 ENHRY, CDR2 SYGVKD. V lost 3 bases and J lost 7; bases outside the gene matches: 15. CDR3 nucleotide sequence: TGTGCCATCAGTGATGGTGGCTGGCGCACTAGCGGGGGTTATACGCAGTATTTT. Protein product: CAISDGGWRTSGGYTQYF.

The J gene is TRBJ1-2, the V gene TRBV27; 7 nucleotides agree with TRBD1. Germline V gene sequence: CDR1 MNHEY, CDR2 SMNVEV (reference sequence). V was clipped by 5 bases and J by 8 bases; unmatched bases: 11. The CDR3 sequence is 14 residues long. CDR3 sequence: CASSHNDRAWGYTF. The CDR3, as DNA: TGTGCCAGCAGTCATAACGACAGGGCTTGGGGCTACACCTTC.

The V and J genes are TRBV5-5 and TRBJ2-7; 14 nucleotides match TRBD2. The CDR3 is 16 residues long. V lost 0 bases to trimming and J lost 7 bases; unmatched junction nucleotides: 6. Germline V gene lookup returns CDR1 SGHKS and CDR2 YYEKEE (reference sequence). This chain's CDR3 is CASSLGRLAGGREQYF. The CDR3 DNA sequence: TGTGCCAGCAGCTTGGGAAGACTAGCGGGGGGGCGTGAGCAGTACTTC.

About this clone: Other DNA sequences in this sample translate to the same CDR3. This chain links TRBV6-5 with TRBJ1-4, with 10 positions matching TRBD1. J gave up 7 bases and V 6 bases, and 5 bases lay outside the gene matches. Germline assignment: CDR1 MNHEY and CDR2 SVGAGI. This CDR3 has 14 amino acids. Written as DNA, the CDR3 is TGTGCCAGCAGCCGGGGACAGGGGTCTGAAAAACTGTTTTTT. Protein product: CASSRGQGSEKLFF.

The V call is TRBV20-1, the J call TRBJ2-7; D remains ambiguous. The CDR3 consists of 10 residues. V was cut by 3 bases and J by 7 bases, with 7 bases left in between. Germline assignment: CDR1 DFQATT and CDR2 SNEGSKA (reference sequence). The CDR3 coding sequence is TGCAGTGCTAGCCCTGAGGAGCAGTACTTC. As protein: CSASPEEQYF.

The rearrangement uses TRBV5-6 and TRBJ2-7; 7 bases align to TRBD1. The junction had 6 bases not matched to a gene; V was cut back by 4 bases and J by 2 bases. Germline CDR1 SGHDT, CDR2 YYEEEE. The CDR3 is 14 residues long. The CDR3 sequence: CASSIRQGAYEQYF. The CDR3 DNA sequence: TGTGCCAGCAGCATAAGACAGGGAGCCTACGAGCAGTACTTC.

The chain is built from TRBV7-2 and TRBJ1-6; 7 nucleotides match TRBD1. This CDR3 comprises 13 residues. The junction had 3 bases not matched to a gene; V was cut back by 0 bases and J by 13 bases. Germline CDR1 and CDR2: SGHTA and FQGNSA. The CDR3 region is CASSLARTGPLHF. In DNA form, the CDR3 reads TGTGCCAGCAGCTTAGCGAGGACAGGCCCCCTCCACTTT.

This sequence joins TRBV11-2 and TRBJ2-2, with 9 bases identical to TRBD1. The CDR3 has 17 residues. Germline values: CDR1 SGHAT, CDR2 FQNNGV. Trimming took 4 bases from V and 6 from J; bases not matched to a gene: 12. The CDR3 spells CASSSNPGTGYAGELFF. CDR3 nucleotides: TGTGCCAGCAGCTCAAATCCCGGGACAGGGTACGCCGGGGAGCTGTTTTTT.

CDR3: CASSQERYAGDRGSSYNEQFF. The DNA of the CDR3 is TGTGCCAGCAGCCAAGAGAGGTACGCAGGGGACAGGGGAAGCTCCTACAATGAGCAGTTCTTC. The V and J genes are TRBV4-2 and TRBJ2-1; TRBD1 aligns across 10 bases. The CDR3 length is 21 residues. CDR1 is LGHNA, CDR2 YNFKEQ, per germline. V was pared by 0 bases and J by 0 bases, with 14 bases of the junction left unmatched.

The gene calls are TRBV3-1 (or the pseudogene TRBV3-2) and TRBJ1-1; D gene ambiguous. The germline CDR1 and CDR2 sequences are LGHDT and YNNKEL (reference sequence). The CDR3 is 11 amino acids. V lost 1 base and J 6 bases, leaving 3 bases between the germline ends. CDR3 sequence reads: CASSQGPEAFF. The DNA for the CDR3 is TGTGCCAGCAGCCAAGGGCCTGAAGCTTTCTTT.

Only a few counts were recorded for this clone. The chain links TRBV2 to TRBJ2-7; a possible D gene is TRBD2 (5 bases). CDR3 length: 12 amino acids. In germline, CDR1 is SNHLY, CDR2 FYNNEI. V lost 8 bases, J lost 6 bases, and 14 bases lay in between. The DNA of the CDR3 is TGTGCCAGCGCCCCGGACTCACTCGAGCAGTACTTC. This sequence encodes CASAPDSLEQYF.

V usage is TRBV18 and J usage is TRBJ2-3; TRBD2 matches 9 bases. V lost 3 bases to trimming and J lost 6 bases; unmatched junction nucleotides: 10. The CDR3 is made up of 16 amino acids. Germline V gives CDR1 KGHSH, CDR2 LQKENI. CDR3 DNA: TGTGCCAGCTCACCTCCCGGCGGGGGGGACGGGGATACGCAGTATTTT. As protein: CASSPPGGGDGDTQYF.

The chain is built from TRBV7-8 and TRBJ1-2; 7 nucleotides align to TRBD1. Germline-derived CDR1 and CDR2 are SGHVS and FQNEAQ. The J segment lost 6 bases and the V segment lost 2 bases, leaving 9 bases of the junction unmatched. This CDR3 has 15 amino acids. The CDR3 DNA sequence: TGTGCCAGCAGCTTAAAGGGGGCGCGGGAAAATGGCTACACCTTC. This translates into CASSLKGARENGYTF.

The V call is TRBV11-3, the J call TRBJ2-1; 11 bases are a match to TRBD1. V lost 5 bases to trimming and J lost 9 bases; unmatched junction nucleotides: 12. Per the germline V gene, CDR1 is SGHNT and CDR2 is YENEEA. The CDR3 runs to 16 residues. CDR3 loop: CASSPRDRGTGSEQFF. The CDR3 DNA reads as TGTGCCAGCAGCCCCCGGGACAGGGGGACCGGGAGTGAGCAGTTCTTC.

This rearrangement joins TRBV19 to TRBJ1-2, with 11 nucleotides matching TRBD1. CDR3 size: 15 residues. With 9 bases clipped from V and 6 bases from J, the junction kept 12 bases outside the gene matches. Germline CDR1 reads LNHDA; CDR2 reads SQIVND (reference sequence). The CDR3, as DNA: TGTGCCAGCTCGGGCTCCTGGACAGGGGGCGATGGCTACACCTTC. Protein: CASSGSWTGGDGYTF. Complete variable domain (other parts from reference TRBV19 and TRBJ1-2): DGGITQSPKYLFRKEGQNVTLSCEQNLNHDAMYWYRQDPGQGLRLIYYSQIVNDFQKGDIAEGYSVSREKKESFPLTVTSAQKNPTAFYLCASSGSWTGGDGYTFGSGTRLTVV.